This TCR beta chain was retrieved from a study of cytomegalovirus exposure and HLA in healthy donors. Both 60 Vbeta primers and 13 Jbeta primers went into the PCR. Profiled with immunoSEQ multiplex PCR; TCRdb holds only in-frame clones, not every one. Seen here are under 200,000 clones, just under 80% observed once, and the top ten hold 6%. The sample was PBMCs. This receptor was obtained from a woman aged 25 to 45 in good health and CMV-seropositive.

The CDR3 sequence is CASSMKISGRLSYEQYF. The CDR3 DNA reads as TGTGCCAGTAGTATGAAAATCAGCGGGAGGCTTTCCTACGAGCAGTACTTC. The chain couples TRBV19 to TRBJ2-7; 9 positions agree with TRBD2. V was clipped by 3 bases and J by 1 base; unmatched bases: 10. The germline V gene has CDR1 LNHDA and CDR2 SQIVND (reference sequence). The CDR3 spans 17 residues.